A selection of T cell receptor beta chains follows, all from one sample in a study of human T cells and chemical hapten exposure. Each CDR3 protein gets one entry after TCRdb re-called the RACE reads with MiXCR. The sample consists of around 380,000 distinct CDR3 sequences, about 5% of them appearing once. The source was whole blood, collected in connection with sensitization to the hapten diphenylcyclopropenone (DPC). These receptors originate from a woman aged 18-30 years with alopecia areata. Some clones in this sample may be carry-over from other donors' samples. The CDR3 runs from the conserved cysteine through the conserved F or W. A D gene is named only where the DNA matches it firmly. The size field is filled for only some rows; it gives once, few, many or a size class.

v_call,j_call,clone_size,d_call,cdr3_aa,cdr3_nt
TRBV6-5,TRBJ2-3,many,NA,CASKSQGSTDTQYF,TGTGCCAGCAAGTCCCAGGGAAGCACAGATACGCAGTATTTT
TRBV4-3,TRBJ2-3,few,NA,CASSPIPGYTDTQYF,TGCGCCAGCAGCCCCATTCCCGGGTACACAGATACGCAGTATTTT
TRBV20-1,TRBJ1-5,many,TRBD1,CSVPGQGNQPQHF,TGCAGTGTCCCGGGACAGGGGAATCAGCCCCAGCATTTT
TRBV28,TRBJ2-3,many,TRBD2,CASSRGDGTDTQYF,TGTGCCAGCAGTCGGGGGGACGGCACAGATACGCAGTATTTT
TRBV4-1,TRBJ1-2,NA,NA,CASSQDGLFGYTF,TGCGCCAGCAGCCAGGACGGACTCTTTGGCTACACCTTC
TRBV20-1,TRBJ1-6,many,TRBD1,CSAGGAGQGNSPLHF,TGCAGTGCTGGAGGGGCGGGACAGGGGAATTCACCCCTCCACTTT
TRBV20-1,TRBJ2-5,few,NA,CSATSGVQETQYF,TGCAGTGCGACTTCAGGGGTCCAAGAGACCCAGTACTTC
TRBV29-1,TRBJ1-1,few,NA,CSIWGLNTEAFF,TGCAGCATTTGGGGGTTGAACACTGAAGCTTTCTTT
TRBV7-2,TRBJ2-3,few,NA,CASSLAVRTATDTQYF,TGTGCCAGCAGCTTAGCGGTCCGGACAGCCACAGATACGCAGTATTTT
TRBV11-3,TRBJ1-1,few,NA,CASSPHGPSTEAFF,TGTGCCAGCAGCCCCCACGGACCGAGCACTGAAGCTTTCTTT
TRBV18,TRBJ2-1,few,NA,CASSPFTNEQFF,TGTGCCAGCTCACCTTTTACAAATGAGCAGTTCTTC
TRBV29-1,TRBJ2-7,few,NA,CSVAWGREQYF,TGCAGCGTCGCGTGGGGACGGGAGCAGTACTTC
TRBV6-5,TRBJ2-7,NA,NA,CASSRGALSCEQYF,TGTGCCAGCAGTAGGGGGGCCCTCTCCTGCGAGCAGTACTTC
TRBV7-2,TRBJ2-4,many,NA,CASSFDPSLAKNIQYF,TGTGCCAGCAGCTTTGACCCAAGTCTAGCCAAAAACATTCAGTACTTC
TRBV11-2,TRBJ1-6,few,NA,CASSLTGLGSPLHF,TGTGCCAGCAGCTTGACAGGTCTCGGTTCACCCCTCCACTTT
TRBV7-3,TRBJ1-2,NA,NA,CASSRFGAGGYTF,NA
TRBV7-3,TRBJ1-5,NA,NA,CASSRRTQSNQPQHF,TGTGCCAGCAGCCGCAGAACTCAGAGCAATCAGCCCCAGCATTTT
TRBV10-3,TRBJ1-1,few,NA,CAITSDRREAFF,TGTGCCATCACGTCCGACAGGCGAGAAGCTTTCTTT
TRBV6-5,TRBJ2-7,few,TRBD1,CASRRDRFGSYEQYF,TGTGCCAGCAGGCGGGACAGGTTCGGGAGCTACGAGCAGTACTTC
TRBV7-9,TRBJ1-2,NA,NA,CASTEDYGYTF,TGTGCCAGCACAGAGGACTATGGCTACACCTTC
TRBV7-9,TRBJ1-3,many,NA,CASRVTGFSGNTIYF,TGTGCCAGCAGGGTGACGGGGTTCTCTGGAAACACCATATATTTT
TRBV24-1,TRBJ1-5,few,NA,CATSDQNQPQHF,TGTGCCACCAGTGATCAGAATCAGCCCCAGCATTTT
TRBV11-2,TRBJ2-7,few,NA,CASSLDGGNYEQYF,TGTGCCAGCAGCTTAGATGGGGGAAACTACGAGCAGTACTTC